The rows below give T cell receptor beta chains drawn from one sample of a study of cytomegalovirus exposure and HLA in healthy donors. Generated by immunoSEQ multiplex PCR, the TCRdb table keeps only in-frame clones and is missing some. The sample includes about 160,000 clones, around four fifths of them seen just once. Sample: PBMCs. The origin of the receptors is a male donor in good health and CMV-seronegative. CDR3s include the opening cysteine and the closing phenylalanine or tryptophan. Each record gives: V gene, clone size, D gene, J gene, CDR3 protein, CDR3 DNA. A D gene is named only where the DNA matches it firmly. Not every row has a clone size; where given, it reads once, few, many or a size class.

V gene: TRBV5-1
clone size: .
D gene: .
J gene: TRBJ2-1
CDR3 protein: CASSLVGEAYNEQFF
CDR3 DNA: TGCGCCAGCAGCTTGGTCGGGGAGGCGTACAATGAGCAGTTCTTC

V gene: TRBV2
clone size: .
D gene: TRBD1
J gene: TRBJ2-3
CDR3 protein: CASSPTAGQGADTQYF
CDR3 DNA: TGTGCCAGCAGCCCCACAGCGGGACAGGGCGCAGATACGCAGTATTTT

V gene: TRBV12-5
clone size: .
D gene: TRBD2
J gene: TRBJ2-7
CDR3 protein: CASGLFRSGRNHEQYF
CDR3 DNA: TGTGCTAGTGGTTTGTTCCGTAGCGGGAGGAACCACGAGCAGTACTTC

V gene: TRBV7-2
clone size: .
D gene: .
J gene: TRBJ2-2
CDR3 protein: CASRLSVGGELFF
CDR3 DNA: TGTGCCAGCAGGTTGAGCGTCGGCGGGGAGCTGTTTTTT

V gene: TRBV10-3
clone size: .
D gene: TRBD1
J gene: TRBJ2-2
CDR3 protein: CAISGGQGAITGELFF
CDR3 DNA: TGTGCCATCAGTGGTGGACAGGGGGCAATCACCGGGGAGCTGTTTTTT

V gene: TRBV28
clone size: .
D gene: TRBD2
J gene: TRBJ2-1
CDR3 protein: CASSSGTSGHNEQFF
CDR3 DNA: TGTGCCAGCAGTTCGGGGACTAGCGGCCACAATGAGCAGTTCTTC

V gene: TRBV4-2
clone size: .
D gene: .
J gene: TRBJ2-2
CDR3 protein: CASSQDLPDTGELFF
CDR3 DNA: TGTGCCAGCAGCCAAGATCTTCCTGACACCGGGGAGCTGTTTTTT

V gene: TRBV15
clone size: .
D gene: .
J gene: TRBJ1-2
CDR3 protein: CATSRDTGVLGYTF
CDR3 DNA: TGTGCCACCAGCAGAGATACGGGGGTGCTTGGCTACACCTTC

V gene: TRBV14
clone size: .
D gene: .
J gene: TRBJ2-7
CDR3 protein: CVSSQANPGQGQYF
CDR3 DNA: TGTGTCAGCAGCCAAGCCAACCCAGGGCAGGGGCAGTACTTC

V gene: TRBV7-9
clone size: .
D gene: .
J gene: TRBJ2-2
CDR3 protein: CASSFIRGAYTGELFF
CDR3 DNA: TGTGCCAGCAGCTTTATCAGGGGCGCCTACACCGGGGAGCTGTTTTTT

V gene: TRBV7-2
clone size: .
D gene: .
J gene: TRBJ2-3
CDR3 protein: CASSLAGYAAGDTQYF
CDR3 DNA: TGTGCCAGCAGCTTAGCCGGGTACGCCGCCGGAGATACGCAGTATTTT

V gene: TRBV30
clone size: .
D gene: .
J gene: TRBJ2-1
CDR3 protein: CAWKFANEQFF
CDR3 DNA: TGTGCCTGGAAATTCGCGAATGAGCAGTTCTTC

V gene: TRBV7-6
clone size: .
D gene: TRBD1
J gene: TRBJ2-7
CDR3 protein: CASSPRMDRSAYEQYF
CDR3 DNA: TGTGCCAGCAGCCCGAGAATGGACAGGAGTGCCTACGAGCAGTACTTC

V gene: TRBV7-3
clone size: .
D gene: .
J gene: TRBJ2-3
CDR3 protein: CASSLSNSYTDTQYF
CDR3 DNA: TGTGCCAGCAGCCTATCTAACTCTTACACAGATACGCAGTATTTT

V gene: TRBV6-5
clone size: .
D gene: TRBD1
J gene: TRBJ2-7
CDR3 protein: CASSSTGGPYEQYF
CDR3 DNA: TGTGCCAGCAGTTCCACAGGGGGCCCCTACGAGCAGTACTTC

V gene: TRBV4-3
clone size: .
D gene: .
J gene: TRBJ1-3
CDR3 protein: CASSQLQGNTIYF
CDR3 DNA: TGCGCCAGCAGCCAACTACAGGGAAACACCATATATTTT

V gene: TRBV7-9
clone size: .
D gene: TRBD2
J gene: TRBJ2-7
CDR3 protein: CASSLWGGEQYF
CDR3 DNA: TGTGCCAGCAGCTTATGGGGGGGCGAGCAGTACTTC

V gene: TRBV11-2
clone size: .
D gene: .
J gene: TRBJ2-1
CDR3 protein: CASSSLWRGPHEQFF
CDR3 DNA: TGTGCCAGCAGCTCACTTTGGCGGGGACCCCATGAGCAGTTCTTC

V gene: TRBV29-1
clone size: once
D gene: TRBD1
J gene: TRBJ2-1
CDR3 protein: CSVEGWTGVNEQFF
CDR3 DNA: TGCAGCGTTGAGGGCTGGACAGGCGTCAATGAGCAGTTCTTC

V gene: TRBV15
clone size: .
D gene: .
J gene: TRBJ1-2
CDR3 protein: CATSRDRTRAQGGYTF
CDR3 DNA: TGTGCCACCAGCAGAGACCGGACAAGAGCTCAGGGTGGCTACACCTTC

V gene: TRBV9
clone size: .
D gene: .
J gene: TRBJ2-3
CDR3 protein: CASSVEGGATDTQYF
CDR3 DNA: TGTGCCAGCAGCGTGGAAGGGGGGGCCACAGATACGCAGTATTTT

V gene: TRBV7-2
clone size: .
D gene: TRBD1
J gene: TRBJ1-1
CDR3 protein: CASSRDRGNTEAFF
CDR3 DNA: TGTGCCAGCAGCCGAGACAGGGGGAACACTGAAGCTTTCTTT

V gene: TRBV2
clone size: .
D gene: .
J gene: TRBJ2-6
CDR3 protein: CASSDLSAGTGANVLTF
CDR3 DNA: TGTGCCAGCAGTGACCTTAGCGCGGGAACTGGGGCCAACGTCCTGACTTTC